This T cell receptor beta chain came from a study of T-cell memory formation after mild COVID-19. This clonotype was detected only a few times. Antigen: not known. CDR1 and CDR2 from the germline V gene are DFQATT and SNEGSKA (reference sequence). The length of the CDR3 is 15 residues. V gave up 4 bases and J gave up 1 base, with 16 bases separating them. Study-level results: Some clones that responded turned up in pre-infection memory, which suggests that cross-reactive memory joined in. CD4/CD8 balance characterized clones contracting day 15 to 85, and CD4+ skew characterized later expanders.

5'RACE, which relied on constant-segment primers, yielded TCR alpha and TCR beta cDNA libraries carrying sample barcodes and UMIs. MiXCR, run by TCRdb on the 5' RACE reads, gives a single entry per CDR3 protein. The sample carries roughly 250,000 distinct CDR3 sequences, about a sixth recorded once. This receptor was identified in a man younger than 35 who had mild COVID-19 (a few samples of this study predate the infection). Cell type and time point are not known. V and J are TRBV20-1 and TRBJ1-1; perhaps TRBD1 as D (5 bases). The sample comprised PBMCs or a T cell subset sorted from them (not recorded which). The CDR3 sequence: CSATRGSGTNTEAFF. The CDR3 region has the DNA TGCAGTGCTACGCGGGGCTCGGGGACGAACACTGAAGCTTTCTTT.